The 16 T cell receptor beta chains given below trace back to one sample, sequenced in a study of shared clonotypes between healthy human individuals. Only in-frame clones appear in the TCRdb table, and some are missing; sequencing was by immunoSEQ multiplex PCR. This table has millions of clones, 85% to 95% appearing once. Sequencing was done on a sample of naive CD4+ T cells sorted from blood. Subset meaning: CD45RA+ positively selected. Receptors were obtained from a man aged 18 to 30 in good health.

The chain recombines TRBV19 with TRBJ2-1; D is unclear. V was shortened by 7 bases and J by 9 bases, with 16 bases between the two germline ends. The length of the CDR3 is 13 residues. Germline V gene lookup returns CDR1 LNHDA and CDR2 SQIVND (reference sequence). The CDR3 region has the DNA TGTGCCAGTACTCCAGTTGGGAAAGGTGAGCAGTTCTTC. It codes for CASTPVGKGEQFF.

The chain uses TRBV10-3 and TRBJ2-6, with 7 bases aligning to TRBD1. The CDR3 spans 15 residues. Germline-derived CDR1 and CDR2 are ENHRY and SYGVKD. The J segment lost 3 bases and the V segment lost 6 bases, leaving 5 bases of the junction unmatched. In nucleotides, the CDR3 is TGTGCCATCAGGGGGACAGCTTATGGGGCCAACGTCCTGACTTTC. This translates into CAIRGTAYGANVLTF.

Turning to this clone: Distinct nucleotide sequences in the sample also encode this CDR3. The V and J genes are TRBV29-1 and TRBJ2-3, with D unresolved. V was shortened by 4 bases and J by 1 base, with 6 bases between the two germline ends. Per the germline V gene, CDR1 is SQVTM and CDR2 is ANQGSEA. This CDR3 has 12 amino acids. The CDR3, as DNA: TGCAGCGTTGGGCGCGGCACAGATACGCAGTATTTT. This codes for CSVGRGTDTQYF.

Regarding this clone: At the DNA level, this CDR3 is encoded by other sequences in the same sample as well. The chain links TRBV7-9 to TRBJ1-1, with 7 nucleotides matching TRBD1. This CDR3 has 14 amino acids. Trimming took 3 bases from V and 1 from J; bases not matched to a gene: 2. Germline V CDR1 and CDR2: SEHNR, FQNEAQ (reference sequence). Here the CDR3 DNA reads TGTGCCAGCAGCTTGGGGACAGCGAACACTGAAGCTTTCTTT. This translates into CASSLGTANTEAFF.

The rearrangement uses TRBV5-5 and TRBJ1-1; D may be TRBD1 (5 bases). In germline, CDR1 is SGHKS, CDR2 YYEKEE (reference sequence). This CDR3 spans 15 amino acids. V was cut by 3 bases and J by 1 base, with 13 bases left in between. The CDR3 is CASSSAGTKNTEAFF. DNA for the CDR3: TGTGCCAGCAGCTCCGCAGGGACCAAGAACACTGAAGCTTTCTTT.

The rearrangement uses TRBV5-5 and TRBJ2-7, with D possibly being TRBD1 or TRBD2 (5 bases each). With 0 bases removed from V and 7 bases from J, the gap between germline ends came to 17 bases. Germline CDR1 and CDR2: SGHKS and YYEKEE (reference sequence). The CDR3 is 15 residues long. The CDR3 sequence is CASSLVISGTLEQYF. CDR3 nucleotide sequence: TGTGCCAGCAGCTTGGTAATATCGGGGACCTTGGAGCAGTACTTC.

The CDR3 DNA is TGTGCCAGCAGCTTGGATACTAGCGGGGCCTGGGGCGGGGAGCTGTTTTTT. It yields the protein CASSLDTSGAWGGELFF. V gene TRBV5-6 combines with J gene TRBJ2-2; 10 bases match TRBD2. The CDR3 consists of 17 residues. The germline gives CDR1 SGHDT, CDR2 YYEEEE. Germline trimming cut 0 bases from V and 7 bases from J; bases unmatched to any gene: 9.

This sequence joins TRBV27 and TRBJ1-1; D might be TRBD1 (5 bases). Germline CDR1 MNHEY, CDR2 SMNVEV (reference sequence). Trimming left V 3 bases short and J 5 bases short, with 10 bases between. The CDR3 loop spans 13 amino acids. CDR3 protein: CASSFAGVTEAFF. CDR3 nucleotides: TGTGCCAGCAGTTTTGCGGGGGTGACTGAAGCTTTCTTT.

The rearrangement links TRBV28 to TRBJ2-1, with 10 bases lining up with TRBD2. Germline V gene data show CDR1 as MDHEN and CDR2 as SYDVKM. V gave up 4 bases and J gave up 6 bases; unmatched junction bases: 15. The CDR3 is 18 amino acids. This CDR3 reads CASSSVRGSGRAGNEQFF. The DNA for the CDR3 is TGTGCCAGCAGTTCCGTCCGGGGGAGCGGGAGGGCCGGCAATGAGCAGTTCTTC.

V usage is TRBV4-1 and J usage is TRBJ1-4; TRBD1 matches at 9 bases. Per the germline V gene, CDR1 is MGHRA and CDR2 is YSYEKL. The J segment lost 5 bases and the V segment lost 0 bases, leaving 16 bases of the junction unmatched. This CDR3 has 20 residues. The CDR3 here is CASSQEPLGTGYGGNEKLFF. The CDR3 nucleotides are TGCGCCAGCAGCCAAGAACCCCTCGGGACAGGGTATGGCGGGAATGAAAAACTGTTTTTT.

As for this clone: One end of the junction varies from germline; a read error may be responsible. The chain links TRBV7-2 to TRBJ1-3, with 7 bases lining up with TRBD1. The CDR3 runs to 15 residues. CDR1 and CDR2 from the germline V gene are SGHTA and FQGNSA. The DNA for the CDR3 is TGTGCCAGCAGATTAGGACAGGCGAGTGGAAACACCATATATTTT. Translated: CASRLGQASGNTIYF.

This chain joins TRBV5-1 and TRBJ2-7; unclear D gene. This CDR3 has 13 amino acids. The V end lost 4 bases, the J end lost 6 bases, and 14 bases lay between the germline ends. Germline CDR1 is SGHRS and CDR2 is YFSETQ. Here the CDR3 DNA reads TGCGCCAGCAGCCTTCTCCTAGTCGGCGAGCAGTACTTC. Amino acid sequence: CASSLLLVGEQYF.

The gene calls are TRBV10-3 and TRBJ1-4, with no clear D. V shed 2 bases and J shed 5 bases, with 15 bases lying between them. CDR3 length: 16 residues. Germline loops: CDR1 ENHRY, CDR2 SYGVKD. The CDR3 region has the DNA TGTGCCATCAGTGAGCCCCCCGGAGGGAGGAATGAAAAACTGTTTTTT. Encoded protein: CAISEPPGGRNEKLFF.

For this clone: Within the sample, other DNA sequences also encode this same CDR3. The chain couples TRBV30 to TRBJ1-5; D gene uncertain. V lost 2 bases, J lost 3 bases, and 8 bases lay in between. Germline CDR1 reads GTSNPN; CDR2 reads SVGIG (reference sequence). The CDR3 is made up of 13 amino acids. The CDR3 spells CAWSPGPNQPQHF. CDR3 coding DNA: TGTGCCTGGAGTCCCGGGCCCAATCAGCCCCAGCATTTT.

The V gene is TRBV1, the J gene TRBJ2-3; the D call in the table, TRBD2, was not verified against the DNA. TRBV1 is designated a pseudogene. The CDR3 loop spans 17 amino acids. The CDR3: CTSSHNRLAGGTDTQYF. The CDR3 DNA follows: TGCACCAGCAGCCACAACCGACTAGCGGGAGGGACAGATACGCAGTATTTT.

The chain carries TRBV10-3 and TRBJ2-3; 8 bases are shared with TRBD1. This CDR3 is built from 13 residues. Germline lookup yields CDR1 ENHRY and CDR2 SYGVKD. Losses at the gene ends were 6 bases for V and 6 bases for J; bases not matched to a gene: 5. Here the CDR3 reads CAIRAGQEDTQYF. CDR3 DNA: TGTGCCATCAGGGCGGGACAGGAGGATACGCAGTATTTT.